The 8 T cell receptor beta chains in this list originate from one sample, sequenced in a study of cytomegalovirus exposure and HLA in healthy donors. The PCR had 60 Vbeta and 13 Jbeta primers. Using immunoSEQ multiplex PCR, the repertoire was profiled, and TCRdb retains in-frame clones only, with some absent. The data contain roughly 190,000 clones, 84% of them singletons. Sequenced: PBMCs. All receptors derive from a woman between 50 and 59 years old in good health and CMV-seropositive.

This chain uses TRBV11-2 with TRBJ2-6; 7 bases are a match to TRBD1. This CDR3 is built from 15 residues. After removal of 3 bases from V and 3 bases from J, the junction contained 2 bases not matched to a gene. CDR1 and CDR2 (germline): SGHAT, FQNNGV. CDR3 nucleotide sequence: TGTGCCAGCAGCTTTCCAGGGGGTGGGGCCAACGTCCTGACTTTC. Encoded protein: CASSFPGGGANVLTF.

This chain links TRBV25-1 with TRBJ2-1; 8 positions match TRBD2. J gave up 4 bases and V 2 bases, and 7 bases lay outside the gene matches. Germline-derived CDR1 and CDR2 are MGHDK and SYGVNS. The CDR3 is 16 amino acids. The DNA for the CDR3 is TGTGCCAGCAGTGAACTGGGCGGGGGGAGATACAATGAGCAGTTCTTC. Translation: CASSELGGGRYNEQFF.

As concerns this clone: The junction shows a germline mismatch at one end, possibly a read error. The DNA of the CDR3 is TGCGCCAGCAGCCAACCGGGACAGCTTTACTCTGGAAACACCATATATTTT. Its translation is CASSQPGQLYSGNTIYF. The chain recombines TRBV5-4 with TRBJ1-3, with 7 bases identical to TRBD1. Germline V gene lookup returns CDR1 SGHNT and CDR2 YYREEE (reference sequence). The CDR3 runs 17 residues.

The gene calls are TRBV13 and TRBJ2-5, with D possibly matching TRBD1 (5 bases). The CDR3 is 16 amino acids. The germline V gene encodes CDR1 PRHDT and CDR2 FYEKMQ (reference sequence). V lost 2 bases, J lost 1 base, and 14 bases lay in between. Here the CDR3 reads CASSLLQGNIQETQYF. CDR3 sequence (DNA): TGTGCCAGCAGCTTACTTCAGGGTAATATCCAAGAGACCCAGTACTTC.

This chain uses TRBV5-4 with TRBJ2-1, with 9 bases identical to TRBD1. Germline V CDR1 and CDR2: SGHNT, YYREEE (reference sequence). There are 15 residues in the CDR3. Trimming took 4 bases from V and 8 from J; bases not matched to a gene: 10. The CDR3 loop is CASSHGTGTWDEQFF. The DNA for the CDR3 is TGTGCCAGCAGCCACGGGACAGGGACCTGGGATGAGCAGTTCTTC. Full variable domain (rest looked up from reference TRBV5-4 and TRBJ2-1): ETGVTQSPTHLIKTRGQQVTLRCSSQSGHNTVSWYQQALGQGPQFIFQYYREEENGRGNFPPRFSGLQFPNYSSELNVNALELDDSALYLCASSHGTGTWDEQFFGPGTRLTVL.

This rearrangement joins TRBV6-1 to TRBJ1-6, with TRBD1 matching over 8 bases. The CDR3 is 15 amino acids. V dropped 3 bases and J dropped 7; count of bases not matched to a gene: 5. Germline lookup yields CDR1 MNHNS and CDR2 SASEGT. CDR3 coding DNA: TGTGCCAGCAGTGACGACAGGGGTGTAAATTCACCCCTCCACTTT. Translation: CASSDDRGVNSPLHF.

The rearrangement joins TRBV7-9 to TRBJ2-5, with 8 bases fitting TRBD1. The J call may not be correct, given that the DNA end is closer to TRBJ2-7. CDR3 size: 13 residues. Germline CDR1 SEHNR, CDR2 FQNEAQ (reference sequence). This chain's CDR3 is CASSQDRAYEQYF. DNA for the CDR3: TGTGCCAGCAGCCAGGACAGGGCCTACGAGCAGTACTTC.

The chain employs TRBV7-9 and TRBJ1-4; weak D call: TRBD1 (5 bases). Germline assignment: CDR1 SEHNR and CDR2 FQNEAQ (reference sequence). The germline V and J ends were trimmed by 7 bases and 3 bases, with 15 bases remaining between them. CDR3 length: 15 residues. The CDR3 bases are TGTGCCAGCACCGCGGGGGGAGGACCTAATGAAAAACTGTTTTTT. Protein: CASTAGGGPNEKLFF.